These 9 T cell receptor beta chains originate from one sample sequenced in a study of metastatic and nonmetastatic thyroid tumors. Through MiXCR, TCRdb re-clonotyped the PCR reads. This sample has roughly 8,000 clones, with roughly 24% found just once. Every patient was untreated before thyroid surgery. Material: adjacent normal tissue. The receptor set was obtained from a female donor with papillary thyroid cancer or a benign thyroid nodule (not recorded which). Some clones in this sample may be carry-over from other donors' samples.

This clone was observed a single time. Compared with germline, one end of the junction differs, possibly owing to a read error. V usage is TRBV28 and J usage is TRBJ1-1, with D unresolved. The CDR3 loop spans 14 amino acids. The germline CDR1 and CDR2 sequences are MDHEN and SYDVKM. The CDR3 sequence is CVSDLFPRGTEAFF. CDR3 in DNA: TGTGTCAGCGACCTGTTCCCCCGGGGCACTGAAGCTTTCTTT.

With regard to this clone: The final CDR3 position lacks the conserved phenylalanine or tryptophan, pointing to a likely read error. CDR3 nucleotide sequence: TGTGCCAGCTCGAATCAGGGAGGTTACACTGACGCTTTCTGT. Translated: CASSNQGGYTDAFC. J is TRBJ1-1 and V is TRBV6-1; D may be TRBD1 (5 bases). The CDR3 totals 14 residues. Germline CDR1 MNHNS, CDR2 SASEGT.

DNA for the CDR3: TGTGCCAGCAGTGACTCTAGCGGGGGGGCCTATGAGCAGTTCTTC. It is translated as CASSDSSGGAYEQFF. V and J are TRBV6-4 and TRBJ2-1, with TRBD2 matching over 11 bases. J lost 8 bases, V lost 0 bases, and 3 bases had no gene match. This CDR3 region has 15 residues. The V gene's germline CDR1 is MRHNA and CDR2 SNTAGT.

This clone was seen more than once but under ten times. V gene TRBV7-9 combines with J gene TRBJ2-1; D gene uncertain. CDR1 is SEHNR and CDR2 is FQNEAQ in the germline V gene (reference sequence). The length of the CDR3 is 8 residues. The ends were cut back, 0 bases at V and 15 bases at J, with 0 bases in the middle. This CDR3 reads CASSLAFF. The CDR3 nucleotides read TGTGCCAGCAGCTTAGCGTTCTTC.

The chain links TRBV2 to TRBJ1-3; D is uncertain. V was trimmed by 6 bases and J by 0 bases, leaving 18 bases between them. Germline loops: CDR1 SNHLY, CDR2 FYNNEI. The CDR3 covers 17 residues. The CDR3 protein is CASSYTVYQVSGNTIYF. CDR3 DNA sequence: TGTGCCAGCAGCTATACAGTATACCAAGTCTCTGGAAACACCATATATTTT.

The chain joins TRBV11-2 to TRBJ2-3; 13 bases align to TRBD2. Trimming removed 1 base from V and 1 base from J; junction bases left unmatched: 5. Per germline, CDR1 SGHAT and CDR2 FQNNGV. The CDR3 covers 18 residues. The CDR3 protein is CASSLVGGLAGGTDTQYF. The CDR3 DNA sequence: TGTGCCAGCAGCTTAGTAGGAGGACTAGCGGGGGGCACAGATACGCAGTATTTT.

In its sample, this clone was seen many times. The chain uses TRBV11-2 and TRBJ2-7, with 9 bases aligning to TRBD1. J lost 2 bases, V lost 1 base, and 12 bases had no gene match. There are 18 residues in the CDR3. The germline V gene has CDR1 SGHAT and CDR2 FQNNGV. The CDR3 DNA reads TGTGCCAGCAGCTTAGGTCCCCTGGGGACAGGGACCACCTACGAGCAGTACTTC. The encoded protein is CASSLGPLGTGTTYEQYF.

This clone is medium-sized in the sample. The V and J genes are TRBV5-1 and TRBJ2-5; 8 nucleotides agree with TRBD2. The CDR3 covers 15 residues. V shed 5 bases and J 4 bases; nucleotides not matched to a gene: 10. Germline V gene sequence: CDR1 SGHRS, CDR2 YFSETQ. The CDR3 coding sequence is TGCGCCAGCAGTCTCCGGGGGGGACTTGGAGAGACCCAGTACTTC. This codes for CASSLRGGLGETQYF.

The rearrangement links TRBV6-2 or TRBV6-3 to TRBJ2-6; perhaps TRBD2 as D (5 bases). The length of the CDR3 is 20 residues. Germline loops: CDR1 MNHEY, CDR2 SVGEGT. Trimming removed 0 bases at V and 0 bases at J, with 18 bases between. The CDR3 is CASSYSFPGLSNSGANVLTF. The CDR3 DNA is TGTGCCAGCAGTTACTCGTTTCCCGGACTCTCCAACTCTGGGGCCAACGTCCTGACTTTC.